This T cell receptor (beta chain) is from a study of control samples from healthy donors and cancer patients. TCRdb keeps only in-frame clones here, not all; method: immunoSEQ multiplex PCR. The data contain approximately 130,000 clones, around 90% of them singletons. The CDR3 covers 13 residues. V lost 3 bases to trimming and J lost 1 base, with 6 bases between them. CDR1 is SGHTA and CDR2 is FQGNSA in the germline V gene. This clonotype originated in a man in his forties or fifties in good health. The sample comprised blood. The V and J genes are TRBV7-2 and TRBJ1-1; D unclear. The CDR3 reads CASSFAANTEAFF. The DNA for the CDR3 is TGTGCCAGCAGCTTTGCGGCGAACACTGAAGCTTTCTTT.